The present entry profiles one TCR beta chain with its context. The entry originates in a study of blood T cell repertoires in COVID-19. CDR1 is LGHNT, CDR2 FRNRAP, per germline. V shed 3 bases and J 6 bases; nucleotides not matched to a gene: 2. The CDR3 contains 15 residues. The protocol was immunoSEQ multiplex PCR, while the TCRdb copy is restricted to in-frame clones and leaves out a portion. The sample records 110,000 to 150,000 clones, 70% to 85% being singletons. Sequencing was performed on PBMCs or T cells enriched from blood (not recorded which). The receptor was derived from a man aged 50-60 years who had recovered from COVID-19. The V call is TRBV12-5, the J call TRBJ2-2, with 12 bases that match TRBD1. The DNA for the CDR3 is TGTGCTAGTGGTTTCGGGACAGGGGGCTCCGGGGAGCTGTTTTTT. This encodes CASGFGTGGSGELFF.